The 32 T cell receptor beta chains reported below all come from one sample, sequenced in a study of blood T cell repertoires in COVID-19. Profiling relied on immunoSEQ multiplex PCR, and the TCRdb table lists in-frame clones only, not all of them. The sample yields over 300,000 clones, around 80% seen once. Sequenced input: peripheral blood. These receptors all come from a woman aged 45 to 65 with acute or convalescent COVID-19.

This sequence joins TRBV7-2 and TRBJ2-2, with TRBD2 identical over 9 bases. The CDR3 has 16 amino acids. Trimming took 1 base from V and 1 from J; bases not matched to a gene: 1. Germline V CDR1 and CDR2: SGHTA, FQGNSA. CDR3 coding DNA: TGTGCCAGCAGCTTAGGAGCGGGAGGGAACACCGGGGAGCTGTTTTTT. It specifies CASSLGAGGNTGELFF.

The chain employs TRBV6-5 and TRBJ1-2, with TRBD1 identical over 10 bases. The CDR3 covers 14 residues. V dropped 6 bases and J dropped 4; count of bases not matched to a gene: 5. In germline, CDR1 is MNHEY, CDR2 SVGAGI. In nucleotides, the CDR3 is TGTGCCAGCAGGACGACAGGGGGCGGCTATGGCTACACCTTC. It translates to CASRTTGGGYGYTF.

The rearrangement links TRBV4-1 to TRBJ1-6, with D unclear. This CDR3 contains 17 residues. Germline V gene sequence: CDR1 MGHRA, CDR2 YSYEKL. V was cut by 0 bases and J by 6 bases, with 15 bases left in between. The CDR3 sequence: CASSQDRSPLFNSPLHF. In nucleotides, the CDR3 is TGCGCCAGCAGCCAAGATCGTTCCCCCCTGTTTAATTCACCCCTCCACTTT.

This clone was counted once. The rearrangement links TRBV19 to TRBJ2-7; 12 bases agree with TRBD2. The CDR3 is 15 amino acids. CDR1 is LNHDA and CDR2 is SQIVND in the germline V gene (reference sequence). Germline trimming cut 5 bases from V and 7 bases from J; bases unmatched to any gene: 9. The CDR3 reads CASSLGLAGPGEQYF. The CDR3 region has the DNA TGTGCCAGTAGTTTGGGACTAGCGGGCCCAGGGGAGCAGTACTTC. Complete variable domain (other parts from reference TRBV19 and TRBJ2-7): DGGITQSPKYLFRKEGQNVTLSCEQNLNHDAMYWYRQDPGQGLRLIYYSQIVNDFQKGDIAEGYSVSREKKESFPLTVTSAQKNPTAFYLCASSLGLAGPGEQYFGPGTRLTVT.

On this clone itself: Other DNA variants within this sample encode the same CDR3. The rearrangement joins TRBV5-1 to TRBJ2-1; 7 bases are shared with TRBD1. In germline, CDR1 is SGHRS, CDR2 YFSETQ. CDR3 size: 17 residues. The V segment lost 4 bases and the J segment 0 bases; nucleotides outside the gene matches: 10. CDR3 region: CASSPEGGPSSYNEQFF. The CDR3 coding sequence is TGCGCCAGCAGCCCGGAAGGGGGCCCGAGCTCCTACAATGAGCAGTTCTTC.

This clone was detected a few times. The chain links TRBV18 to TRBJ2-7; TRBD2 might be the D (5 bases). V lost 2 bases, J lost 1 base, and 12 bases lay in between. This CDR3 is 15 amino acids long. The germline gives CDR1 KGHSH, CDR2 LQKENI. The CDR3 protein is CASSPGGGQSYEQYF. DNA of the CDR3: TGTGCCAGCTCACCAGGCGGAGGCCAGTCCTACGAGCAGTACTTC.

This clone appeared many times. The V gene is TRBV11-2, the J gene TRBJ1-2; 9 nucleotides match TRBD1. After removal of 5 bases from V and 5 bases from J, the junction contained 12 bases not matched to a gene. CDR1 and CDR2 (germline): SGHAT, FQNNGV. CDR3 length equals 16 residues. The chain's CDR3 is CASSDPGTGGAYGYTF. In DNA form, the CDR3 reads TGTGCCAGCAGCGATCCCGGCACAGGGGGCGCGTATGGCTACACCTTC.

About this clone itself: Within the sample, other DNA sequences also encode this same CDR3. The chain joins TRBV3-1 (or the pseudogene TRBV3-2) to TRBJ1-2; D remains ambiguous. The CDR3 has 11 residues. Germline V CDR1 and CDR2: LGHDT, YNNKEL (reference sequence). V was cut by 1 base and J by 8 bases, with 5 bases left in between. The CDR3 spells CASSQGGGYTF. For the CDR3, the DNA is TGTGCCAGCAGCCAAGGAGGGGGCTACACCTTC.

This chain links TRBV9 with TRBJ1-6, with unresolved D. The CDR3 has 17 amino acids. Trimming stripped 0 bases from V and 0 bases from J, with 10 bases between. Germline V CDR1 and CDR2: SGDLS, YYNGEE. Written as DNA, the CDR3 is TGTGCCAGCAGCGTAGGGCGGGTCAGCTCCTATAATTCACCCCTCCACTTT. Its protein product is CASSVGRVSSYNSPLHF.

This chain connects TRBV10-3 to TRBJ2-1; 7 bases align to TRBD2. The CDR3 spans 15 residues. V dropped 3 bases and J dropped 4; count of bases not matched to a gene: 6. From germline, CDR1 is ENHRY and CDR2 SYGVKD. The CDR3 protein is CAISELLAEYNEQFF. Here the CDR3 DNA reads TGTGCCATCAGTGAACTGCTAGCGGAGTACAATGAGCAGTTCTTC.

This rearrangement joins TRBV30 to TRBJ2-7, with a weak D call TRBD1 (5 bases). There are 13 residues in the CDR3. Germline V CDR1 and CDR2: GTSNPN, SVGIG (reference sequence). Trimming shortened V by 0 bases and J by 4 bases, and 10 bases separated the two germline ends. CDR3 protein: CAWSVQGSYEQYV. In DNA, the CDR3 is TGTGCCTGGAGTGTTCAGGGATCTTACGAGCAGTACGTC.

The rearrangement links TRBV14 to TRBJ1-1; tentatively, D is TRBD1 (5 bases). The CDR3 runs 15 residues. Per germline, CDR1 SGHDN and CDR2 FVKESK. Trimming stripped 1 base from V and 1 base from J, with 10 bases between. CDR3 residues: CASSQADRKNTEAFF. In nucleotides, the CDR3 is TGTGCCAGCAGCCAAGCCGACAGAAAGAACACTGAAGCTTTCTTT.

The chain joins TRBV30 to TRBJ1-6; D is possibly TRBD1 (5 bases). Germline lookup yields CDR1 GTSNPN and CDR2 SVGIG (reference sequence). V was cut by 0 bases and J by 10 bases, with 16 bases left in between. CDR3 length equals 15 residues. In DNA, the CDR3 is TGTGCCTGGAGTGTAAAGTGGGGGAGCGGGTCACCCCTCCACTTT. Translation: CAWSVKWGSGSPLHF.

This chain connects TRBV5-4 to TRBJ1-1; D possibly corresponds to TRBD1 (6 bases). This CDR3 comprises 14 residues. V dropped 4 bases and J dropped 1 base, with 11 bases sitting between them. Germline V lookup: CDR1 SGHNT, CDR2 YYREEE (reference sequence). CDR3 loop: CASSRGQSNTEAFF. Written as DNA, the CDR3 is TGTGCCAGCAGCCGGGGACAATCGAACACTGAAGCTTTCTTT.

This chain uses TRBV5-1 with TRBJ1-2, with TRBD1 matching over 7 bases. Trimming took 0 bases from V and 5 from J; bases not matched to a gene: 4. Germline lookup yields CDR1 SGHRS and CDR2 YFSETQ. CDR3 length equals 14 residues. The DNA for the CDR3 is TGCGCCAGCAGCTTGGGACAGGGCGTATATGGCTACACCTTC. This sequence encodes CASSLGQGVYGYTF.

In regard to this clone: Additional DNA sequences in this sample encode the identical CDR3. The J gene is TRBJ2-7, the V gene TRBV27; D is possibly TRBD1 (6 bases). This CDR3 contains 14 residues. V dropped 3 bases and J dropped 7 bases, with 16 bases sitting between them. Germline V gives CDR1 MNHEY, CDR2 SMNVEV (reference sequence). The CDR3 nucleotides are TGTGCCAGCAGTTTCTCTCGACAGGCTGGAGAGCAGTACTTC. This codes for CASSFSRQAGEQYF.

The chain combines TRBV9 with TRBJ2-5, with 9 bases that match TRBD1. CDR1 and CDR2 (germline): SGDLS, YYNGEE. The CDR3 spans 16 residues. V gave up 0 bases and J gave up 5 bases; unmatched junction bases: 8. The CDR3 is CASSVGMGQGGETQYF. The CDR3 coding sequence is TGTGCCAGCAGCGTAGGGATGGGACAGGGAGGTGAGACCCAGTACTTC.

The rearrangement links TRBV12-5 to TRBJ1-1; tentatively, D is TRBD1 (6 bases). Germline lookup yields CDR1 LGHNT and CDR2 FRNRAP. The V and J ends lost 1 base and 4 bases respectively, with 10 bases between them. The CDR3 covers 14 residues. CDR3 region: CASGLETGFTEAFF. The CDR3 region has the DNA TGTGCTAGTGGTTTGGAAACAGGGTTCACTGAAGCTTTCTTT.

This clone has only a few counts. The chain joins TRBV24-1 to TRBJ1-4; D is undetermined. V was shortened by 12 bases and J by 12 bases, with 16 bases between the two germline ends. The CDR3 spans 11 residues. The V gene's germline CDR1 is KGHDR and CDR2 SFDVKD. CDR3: CAPIIIGELFF. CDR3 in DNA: TGTGCCCCCATTATAATCGGTGAACTGTTTTTT.

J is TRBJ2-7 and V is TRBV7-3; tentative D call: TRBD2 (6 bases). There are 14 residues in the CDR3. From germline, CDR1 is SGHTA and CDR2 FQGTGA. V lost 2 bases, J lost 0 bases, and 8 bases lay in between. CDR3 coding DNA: TGTGCCAGCAGCTTAGCGGGAAACTCCTACGAGCAGTACTTC. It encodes CASSLAGNSYEQYF.

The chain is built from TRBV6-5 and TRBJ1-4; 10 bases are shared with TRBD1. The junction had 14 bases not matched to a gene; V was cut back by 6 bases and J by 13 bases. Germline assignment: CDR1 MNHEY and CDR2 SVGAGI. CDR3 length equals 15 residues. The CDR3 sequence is CASSPGQGVSLRLFF. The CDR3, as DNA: TGTGCCAGCAGCCCCGGACAGGGGGTGTCCCTACGACTGTTTTTT.

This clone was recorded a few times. The CDR3, as DNA: TGTGCCAGCAGCCCTCTGGGGGAGGTAAGGACCGGGGAGCTGTTTTTT. Its protein is CASSPLGEVRTGELFF. The rearrangement links TRBV21-1 to TRBJ2-2; the table's D call, TRBD2, has no DNA check behind it. TRBV21-1 is listed as a pseudogene. This CDR3 contains 16 residues.

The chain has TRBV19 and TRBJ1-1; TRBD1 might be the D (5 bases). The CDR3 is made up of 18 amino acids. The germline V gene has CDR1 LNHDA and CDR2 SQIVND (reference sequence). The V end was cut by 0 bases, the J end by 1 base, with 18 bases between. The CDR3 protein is CASSIEAPLWGGNTEAFF. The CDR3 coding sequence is TGTGCCAGTAGTATAGAGGCTCCCTTATGGGGGGGGAACACTGAAGCTTTCTTT.

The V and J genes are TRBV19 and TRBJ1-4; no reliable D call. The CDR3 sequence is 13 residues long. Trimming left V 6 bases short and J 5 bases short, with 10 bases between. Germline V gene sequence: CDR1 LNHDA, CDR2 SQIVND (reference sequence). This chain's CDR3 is CASSRERNEKLFF. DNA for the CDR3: TGTGCCAGTAGCCGAGAGAGGAATGAAAAACTGTTTTTT.

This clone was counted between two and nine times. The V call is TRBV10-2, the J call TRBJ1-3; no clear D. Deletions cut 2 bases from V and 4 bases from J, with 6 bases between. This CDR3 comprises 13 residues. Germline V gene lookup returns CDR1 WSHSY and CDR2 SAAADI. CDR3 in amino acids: CASSETVGNTIYF. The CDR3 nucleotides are TGCGCCAGCAGTGAGACAGTCGGAAACACCATATATTTT.

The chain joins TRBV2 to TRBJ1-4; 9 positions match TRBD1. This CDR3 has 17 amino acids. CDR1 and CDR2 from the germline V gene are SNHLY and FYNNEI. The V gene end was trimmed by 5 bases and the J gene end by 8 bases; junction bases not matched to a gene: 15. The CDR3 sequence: CASSRGQGNPSGEKLFF. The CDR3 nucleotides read TGTGCCAGCAGTCGTGGACAGGGGAACCCCTCGGGGGAAAAACTGTTTTTT.

This chain's CDR3 is CASSEGLWSTTINEQFF. The CDR3 coding sequence is TGTGCCAGCAGTGAAGGTCTATGGTCTACTACGATCAATGAGCAGTTCTTC. The V gene is TRBV2, the J gene TRBJ2-1, with D uncertain. From germline, CDR1 is SNHLY and CDR2 FYNNEI. The CDR3 contains 17 residues. V lost 1 base and J lost 6, with 19 bases in between.

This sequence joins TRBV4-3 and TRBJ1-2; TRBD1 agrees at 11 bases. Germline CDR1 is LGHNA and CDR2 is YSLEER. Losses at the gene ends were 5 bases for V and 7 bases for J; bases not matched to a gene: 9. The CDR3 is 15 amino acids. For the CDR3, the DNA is TGCGCCAGCAGCTCTTTCGGACAGGGGGCGACTGGCTACACCTTC. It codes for CASSSFGQGATGYTF.

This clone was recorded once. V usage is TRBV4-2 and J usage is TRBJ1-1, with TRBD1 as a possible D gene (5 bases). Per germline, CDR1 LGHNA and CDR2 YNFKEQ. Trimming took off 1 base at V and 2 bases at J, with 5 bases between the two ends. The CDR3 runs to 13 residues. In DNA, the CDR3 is TGTGCCAGCAGCCAAGGGGGCAACACTGAAGCTTTCTTT. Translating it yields CASSQGGNTEAFF.

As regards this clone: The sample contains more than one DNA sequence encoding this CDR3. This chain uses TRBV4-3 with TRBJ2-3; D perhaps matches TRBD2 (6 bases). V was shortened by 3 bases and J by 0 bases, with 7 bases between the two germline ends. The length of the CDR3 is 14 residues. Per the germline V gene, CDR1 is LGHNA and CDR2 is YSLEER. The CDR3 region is CASSQGGSTDTQYF. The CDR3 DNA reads TGCGCCAGCAGCCAGGGGGGAAGCACAGATACGCAGTATTTT.

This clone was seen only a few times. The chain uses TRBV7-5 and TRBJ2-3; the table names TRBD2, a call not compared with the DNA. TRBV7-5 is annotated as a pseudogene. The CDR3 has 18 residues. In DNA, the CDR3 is TGTGCCAGAAGCTTGCGGGGTTTACTAGCGGGACACACAGATACGCAGTATTTT. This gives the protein CARSLRGLLAGHTDTQYF.

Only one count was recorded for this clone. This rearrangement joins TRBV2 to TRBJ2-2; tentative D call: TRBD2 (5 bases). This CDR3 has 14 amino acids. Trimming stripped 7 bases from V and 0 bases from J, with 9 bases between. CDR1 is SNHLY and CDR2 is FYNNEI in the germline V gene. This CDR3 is CASMASTNTGELFF. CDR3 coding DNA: TGTGCCAGCATGGCTAGCACGAACACCGGGGAGCTGTTTTTT.